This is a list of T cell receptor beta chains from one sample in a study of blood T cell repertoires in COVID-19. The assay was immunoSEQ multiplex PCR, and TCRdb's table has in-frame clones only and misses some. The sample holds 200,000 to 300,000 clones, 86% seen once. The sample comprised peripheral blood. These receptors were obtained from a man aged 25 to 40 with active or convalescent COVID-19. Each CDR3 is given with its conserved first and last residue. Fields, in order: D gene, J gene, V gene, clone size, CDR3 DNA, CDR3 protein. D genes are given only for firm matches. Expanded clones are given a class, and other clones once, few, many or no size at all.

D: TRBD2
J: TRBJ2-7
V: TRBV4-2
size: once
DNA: TGTGCCAGCAGCCAAGATAGCGGGGGGGCCGGAAACTACGAGCAGTACTTC
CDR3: CASSQDSGGAGNYEQYF

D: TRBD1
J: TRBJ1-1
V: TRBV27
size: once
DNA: TGTGCCAGCAGTTTGTGGCAGGGGGACACTGAAGCTTTCTTT
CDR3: CASSLWQGDTEAFF

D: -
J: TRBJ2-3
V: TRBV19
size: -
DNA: TGTGCCAGTAGTACGGACAGAGACACAGATACGCAGTATTTT
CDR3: CASSTDRDTDTQYF

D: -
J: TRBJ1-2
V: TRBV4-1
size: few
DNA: TGCGCCAGCAGCCAAAACTTATATGGCTACACCTTC
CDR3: CASSQNLYGYTF

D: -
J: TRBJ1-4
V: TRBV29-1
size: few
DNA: TGCGGCGCGGCGTATTCACCTAGTGAAAAACTGTTTTTT
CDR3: CGAAYSPSEKLFF

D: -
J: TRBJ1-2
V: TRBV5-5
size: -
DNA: TGTGCCAGCAGCTTCCGGGACGGGAGAAACTATGGCTACACCTTC
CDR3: CASSFRDGRNYGYTF

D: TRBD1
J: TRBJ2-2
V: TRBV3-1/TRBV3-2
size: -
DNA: TGTGCCAGCAGCCACAAAACCGGGACAGCAAACACCGGGGAGCTGTTTTTT
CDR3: CASSHKTGTANTGELFF

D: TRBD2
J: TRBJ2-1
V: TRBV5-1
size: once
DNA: TGCGCCAGCAGCGCGGGACTAGCTACTGAGCAGTTCTTC
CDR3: CASSAGLATEQFF

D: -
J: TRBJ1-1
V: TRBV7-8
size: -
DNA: TGTGCCAGCAGCTTAGGTCAGGGGTACACTGAAGCTTTCTTT
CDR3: CASSLGQGYTEAFF

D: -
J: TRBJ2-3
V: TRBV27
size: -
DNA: TGTGCCAGCAGTTTGAGCGGCAGCACAGATACGCAGTATTTT
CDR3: CASSLSGSTDTQYF

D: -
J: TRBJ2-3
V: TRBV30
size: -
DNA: TGTGCCTGGACCCACTACAGGGAGTTGACAGATACGCAGTATTTT
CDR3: CAWTHYRELTDTQYF

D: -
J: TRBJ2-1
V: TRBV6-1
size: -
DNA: TGTGCCAGCAGTGAAGAGACAGCGAAGACGTACAATGAGCAGTTCTTC
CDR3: CASSEETAKTYNEQFF

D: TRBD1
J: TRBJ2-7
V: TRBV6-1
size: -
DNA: TGTGCCAGCAGTGCGACAGGGGTATTTTTCTCCGAGCAGTACTTC
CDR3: CASSATGVFFSEQYF

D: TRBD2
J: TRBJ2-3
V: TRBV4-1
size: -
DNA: TGCGCCAGCAGCCTTCAACCGGGACTAGCCACAGATACGCAGTATTTT
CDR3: CASSLQPGLATDTQYF

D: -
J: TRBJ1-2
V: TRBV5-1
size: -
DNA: TGCGCCAGCAGCTTGGATGGGGGCCGCGATGGCTACACCTTC
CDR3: CASSLDGGRDGYTF

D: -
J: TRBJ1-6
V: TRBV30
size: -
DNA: TGTGCCTGGAGTGTCGGTCTTGGTGTCAACTTGGGACACACTTATAATTCACCCCTCCACTTT
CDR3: CAWSVGLGVNLGHTYNSPLHF